This entry features one T cell receptor (beta chain) sequence. Its cognate antigen has yet to be identified. The input lacks base qualities; no much larger clone sits a single base away. Other DNA sequences in this sample translate to the same CDR3. The data were taken from a study of shared clonotypes between healthy human individuals (dated by TCRdb to the early 2020s). Regarding the research as a whole: A couple of women and a few men aged 18 to 49 years were included in the cohort. Each donor's leukapheresis produced roughly between roughly 0.85 and 10 billion PBMCs. To increase sequencing depth and limit assay-specific biases, TCR repertoire library preparation and sequencing were carried out by different laboratories using diverse techniques. Blood TCR repertoires of roughly five healthy adults were deeply sequenced to estimate repertoire size and the extent of clonotype sharing between individuals. Per donor, three plates each were used for CD4 naive and CD4 memory, two for CD8 naive, and one for CD8 memory.

TCR CDR3 regions were amplified from genomic DNA by multiplex PCR using the deep immunoSEQ assay. Extracted genomic DNA from each cell subset was spread evenly across all wells of several immunoSEQ 96-well plates, with each plate serving as a replicate. For sorted subsets, each replicate PCR was loaded with approximately 200 ng genomic DNA, equivalent to some 27,000 T cell genomes. Purified libraries were measured with a Qubit 3.0 fluorometer, size-checked on a Bioanalyzer 2100, and measured again with the KAPA Library Quantification kit. Each immunoSEQ 96-well plate was sequenced on its own single-read 150-cycle Illumina NextSeq 550 flow cell. Per the authors' processing: Because the immunoSEQ output held only junctional sequences and lacked quality scores, the filtering could not match the filtering applied to full-length reads. To assign V/J genes and CDR3, sequences were annotated against IMGT germline references using PyIR, a Python wrapper for IgBLAST v1.9. Any read was removed if the V/J assignment was weak (E-value above 1e-6), the CDR3 was missing, or the read contained stop codons, out-of-frame junctions, or ambiguous translated residues. V3J clonotypes were defined as sequences sharing the same inferred V gene, J gene, and CDR3 amino acid sequence. Percentage overlap between repertoires was calculated by dividing the number of shared unique clonotypes by the size of the smaller repertoire. Repertoire richness was assessed with RTK rarefaction, the Chao1 estimator, and Recon v2.1 estimates of unobserved clonotypes. Generation probabilities for all TCRbeta clonotypes obtained by the gDNA method from several donors were computed using OLGA. TCRdb stores this immuneACCESS table with in-frame sequences only. Part of the clones is absent; in the studies checked, under half of the shortfall reflects unresolved V genes, and no reason is known for the rest. The DNA gave D and trimming, while V, J and clone size come from that table. The table for this sample lists roughly 2.4 million clones; approximately 96% of them were counted only once. The ten largest clonotypes hold approximately 0.13% of the sample.

According to the germline V gene, CDR1 reads SGHRS and CDR2 reads YFSETQ. The CDR3 spans 14 residues, from the cysteine through the phenylalanine. Just CDR3 DNA is preserved here, 42 bases in frame from base 1. The junction shows trimming of 2 bases on V and 4 bases on J, plus 10 bases between the germline ends. Donors were healthy HIV-negative adults with no recently reported acute infections or vaccinations. Every donor was a Caucasian adult living in Nashville, Tennessee, USA. Magnetic negative selection was used to enrich CD4+ T cells, after which naive cells were positively selected on CD45RA and the negative fraction became the memory subset. After blood collection by leukapheresis, PBMCs were isolated using Ficoll-Histopaque density gradient centrifugation and then cryopreserved in the vapor phase of liquid nitrogen. Analytical flow cytometry was used to check the purity and quantity of each magnetically sorted T cell population. Each sorted fraction had its genomic DNA isolated and then quantified by UV absorbance on a Nanodrop 2000c.

Overall study results and their limits: Sampling was restricted to blood, and TCR repertoires in tissues likely differ from the TCR repertoires found in blood. Because the study included only a small number of donors, the genetic and exposure-history diversity represented was limited. Compared with non-shared clonotypes, clonotypes shared by all four sorted-subset donors had higher generation probabilities. Estimated clonotype richness was generally larger for naive than for memory subsets. Pairwise subsampling led to the expectation that sequencing depth would affect the degree of clonotype sharing among donors. Incomplete sequencing was indicated by rarefaction of sorted-subset datasets, despite the large sequencing depth. When several donors were compared, the shared fraction of clonotypes was about 5.4% for naive CD4, about 4% for naive CD8, about 2.5% for memory CD4, and 0.35% to 0.4% for memory CD8.

The sequencing sample was made of naive CD4+ T cells sorted from blood. The cell subset or site tag for this specimen amounts to: CD45RA+ positively selected. This TCR came from a man in his late teens or twenties in good health. Here the chain combines TRBV5-1 and TRBJ2-1; the D region may be TRBD1 or TRBD2, each matching 5 bases equally. The DNA sequence is TGCGCCAGCAGCTTTGGGGACCCATACAATGAGCAGTTCTTC. It translates to CASSFGDPYNEQFF.